This entry lists 17 T cell receptor beta chains sequenced from one sample in a study of blood T cell repertoires in COVID-19. Produced via immunoSEQ multiplex PCR; TCRdb's table is partial and in-frame only. There are 250,000 to 350,000 clones in the sample; approximately 84% occur only once, and roughly 1.5% lies in the top ten. Source material: peripheral blood. The receptors come from a human donor with COVID-19, enrolled during active disease. The donor label of this sample is uncertain.

The chain couples TRBV28 to TRBJ2-1; D unresolved. Germline CDR1 MDHEN, CDR2 SYDVKM. V lost 5 bases and J 1 base, leaving 12 bases between the germline ends. This CDR3 contains 15 residues. The CDR3, as DNA: TGTGCCAGCAGTCCCTCAGGTCTATCCTACAATGAGCAGTTCTTC. This sequence encodes CASSPSGLSYNEQFF.

The count of this clone is one. The gene calls are TRBV6-5 and TRBJ2-7, with D perhaps matching TRBD1 (5 bases). The CDR3 runs 13 residues. The germline gives CDR1 MNHEY, CDR2 SVGAGI. Trimming cost V 6 bases and J 5 bases, with 14 bases left between them. CDR3 protein: CASSRGHNNEQYF. The CDR3 coding sequence is TGTGCCAGCAGCCGAGGACATAATAACGAGCAGTACTTC.

The chain joins TRBV11-2 to TRBJ2-1; the D gene is possibly TRBD2 (5 bases). CDR3 length: 14 amino acids. With 1 base removed from V and 3 bases from J, the gap between germline ends came to 7 bases. Germline CDR1 is SGHAT and CDR2 is FQNNGV. The CDR3 bases are TGTGCCAGCAGCTTAGCGGGGTTCTACAATGAGCAGTTCTTC. It yields the protein CASSLAGFYNEQFF.

The rearrangement links TRBV4-1 to TRBJ2-7; 9 bases are shared with TRBD1. The length of the CDR3 is 14 residues. J lost 3 bases, V lost 6 bases, and 6 bases had no gene match. The germline gives CDR1 MGHRA, CDR2 YSYEKL. This chain's CDR3 is CASSRQGDSYEQYF. The DNA for the CDR3 is TGCGCCAGCAGTCGACAGGGGGACAGCTACGAGCAGTACTTC.

This rearrangement joins TRBV2 to TRBJ2-7, with D uncertain. The CDR3 contains 13 residues. From germline, CDR1 is SNHLY and CDR2 FYNNEI. V lost 3 bases and J 0 bases, leaving 6 bases between the germline ends. CDR3 amino acids: CASSDAVSYEQYF. The CDR3 coding sequence is TGTGCCAGCAGTGATGCAGTCTCCTACGAGCAGTACTTC.

The V and J genes are TRBV2 and TRBJ2-1; TRBD2 agrees at 9 bases. Germline CDR1 SNHLY, CDR2 FYNNEI. The CDR3 length is 15 residues. V lost 5 bases, J lost 7 bases, and 9 bases stayed unmatched. As DNA, the CDR3 is TGTGCCAGCAGTCCACTTAGCGGGAGAAGGAATGAGCAGTTCTTC. As protein: CASSPLSGRRNEQFF.

V is TRBV19 and J is TRBJ2-2; 10 bases are a match to TRBD2. Germline values: CDR1 LNHDA, CDR2 SQIVND (reference sequence). There are 18 residues in the CDR3. V dropped 0 bases and J dropped 1; count of bases not matched to a gene: 5. The CDR3 bases are TGTGCCAGTAGTATAGAGCAGATAGCGGGAGGGAACACCGGGGAGCTGTTTTTT. Translated, it gives CASSIEQIAGGNTGELFF.

The genes are TRBV4-2 and TRBJ2-2; the D gene is possibly TRBD1 (6 bases). V gave up 1 base and J gave up 6 bases, with 18 bases separating them. Germline V lookup: CDR1 LGHNA, CDR2 YNFKEQ. This CDR3 comprises 17 residues. The DNA of the CDR3 is TGTGCCAGCAGCCAAGCGAGGGGGACCCCTTTCGCCGGGGAGCTGTTTTTT. Residues: CASSQARGTPFAGELFF.

This chain joins TRBV11-3 and TRBJ2-1; no clear D. Germline V CDR1 and CDR2: SGHNT, YENEEA. The CDR3 is 14 residues long. With 4 bases removed from V and 0 bases from J, the gap between germline ends came to 7 bases. This chain's CDR3 is CASSSVSSYNEQFF. In DNA form, the CDR3 reads TGTGCCAGCAGCTCCGTTAGCTCCTACAATGAGCAGTTCTTC. Full variable domain (outside the CDR3, taken from reference TRBV11-3 and TRBJ2-1): EAGVVQSPRYKIIEKKQPVAFWCNPISGHNTLYWYLQNLGQGPELLIRYENEEAVDDSQLPKDRFSAERLKGVDSTLKIQPAELGDSAVYLCASSSVSSYNEQFFGPGTRLTVL.

The chain has TRBV12-3 or TRBV12-4 and TRBJ1-1; 10 bases are a match to TRBD1. J lost 4 bases, V lost 6 bases, and 2 bases had no gene match. CDR3 length equals 13 residues. This chain's CDR3 is CASSRTGGTEAFF. For the CDR3, the DNA is TGTGCCAGCAGCCGGACAGGGGGCACTGAAGCTTTCTTT.

V and J are TRBV28 and TRBJ2-7; D gene unclear. Germline-derived CDR1 and CDR2 are MDHEN and SYDVKM. The V end was cut by 8 bases, the J end by 6 bases, with 8 bases between. CDR3 length equals 10 residues. CDR3 in DNA: TGTGCCAGCCGCGGAACCGAGCAGTACTTC. It codes for CASRGTEQYF.

The chain links TRBV28 to TRBJ1-4; 7 nucleotides line up with TRBD1. Germline V gene data show CDR1 as MDHEN and CDR2 as SYDVKM. V lost 1 base, J lost 5 bases, and 1 base stayed unmatched. The CDR3 loop spans 14 amino acids. The CDR3 DNA reads as TGTGCCAGCAGTTTATCAGGGGGAAATGAAAAACTGTTTTTT. Translating gives CASSLSGGNEKLFF.

The chain has TRBV5-4 and TRBJ2-2; 14 bases agree with TRBD2. V lost 3 bases and J lost 5; bases outside the gene matches: 3. This CDR3 contains 16 residues. CDR1 and CDR2 (germline): SGHNT, YYREEE (reference sequence). CDR3 DNA: TGTGCCAGCAGCTCCGGGACTAGCGGGAGTACCGGGGAGCTGTTTTTT. Protein product: CASSSGTSGSTGELFF.

The V and J genes are TRBV5-1 and TRBJ1-1, with D maybe TRBD1 (6 bases). The CDR3 runs 15 residues. V lost 2 bases, J lost 4 bases, and 15 bases lay in between. CDR1 and CDR2 (germline): SGHRS, YFSETQ. The CDR3 loop reads CASSFTQGFGTEAFF. In DNA, the CDR3 is TGCGCCAGCAGCTTTACACAGGGATTCGGCACTGAAGCTTTCTTT.

The table lists this clone with a few counts. The gene calls are TRBV5-1 and TRBJ1-3; 8 bases are shared with TRBD1. The CDR3 is 14 residues long. The germline V gene encodes CDR1 SGHRS and CDR2 YFSETQ. V was clipped by 0 bases and J by 4 bases; unmatched bases: 0. This CDR3 reads CASSLGQGGNTIYF. The CDR3 bases are TGCGCCAGCAGCTTGGGACAGGGGGGAAACACCATATATTTT.

The chain uses TRBV11-2 and TRBJ2-7; TRBD1 might be the D (5 bases). V was cut by 3 bases and J by 0 bases, with 15 bases left in between. The CDR3 consists of 16 residues. Per germline, CDR1 SGHAT and CDR2 FQNNGV. CDR3 in amino acids: CASSFGADSSSYEQYF. The DNA of the CDR3 is TGTGCCAGCAGCTTTGGGGCCGATTCAAGCTCCTACGAGCAGTACTTC.

The chain combines TRBV7-2 with TRBJ2-3, with TRBD1 matching over 8 bases. The CDR3 covers 16 residues. Trimming cost V 1 base and J 4 bases; bases outside gene matches: 7. CDR1 is SGHTA, CDR2 FQGNSA, per germline. The chain's CDR3 is CASSLVITGGSDTQYF. DNA for the CDR3: TGTGCCAGCAGCTTAGTTATAACAGGGGGATCAGATACGCAGTATTTT. The entire variable domain, with the rest obtained from reference TRBV7-2 and TRBJ2-3, is as follows: GAGVSQSPSNKVTEKGKDVELRCDPISGHTALYWYRQSLGQGLEFLIYFQGNSAPDKSGLPSDRFSAERTGGSVSTLTIQRTQQEDSAVYLCASSLVITGGSDTQYFGPGTRLTVL.